This TCR beta chain was captured by sequencing in a study of T-cell reconstitution after alpha-beta-depleted transplantation in children. The CDR3 is 15 residues long. V shed 4 bases and J shed 0 bases, with 10 bases lying between them. CDR1 SGHDN and CDR2 FVKESK come from the germline V gene. Study results and caveats: Expanded clones from the graft, numbering several hundred, reportedly supplied alpha-beta T cells about two months after transplant.

This clonotype is classed as medium-sized. What it binds is not known. TCRbeta library preparation incorporated unique molecular identifiers. MiXCR, applied by TCRdb to the PCR reads, yields one record per CDR3 protein. The sample yields some 10,000 distinct CDR3 sequences, approximately 15% seen once. The V and J genes are TRBV14 and TRBJ2-1; no definite D call. Sequences were derived from PBMCs, mostly from graft donor cells, sampled 60 days after TCRalphabeta/CD19-depleted stem cell transplant. This clonotype was sampled from a male patient aged 5 to 17 who had a stem cell transplant for acute lymphoblastic leukemia, so the T cells may come from the graft donor. The CDR3 region is CASSRLSGSYNEQFF. CDR3 bases: TGTGCCAGCAGCCGCCTGAGTGGCTCCTACAATGAGCAGTTCTTC.